In its sample, the clone carrying this T cell receptor beta chain was seen many times. The antigen remains unidentified. Transcripts of RNA were the source for amplifying TCR beta CDR3 regions. The authors performed first-round RT-PCR with HTBI primers and then a second-round multiplex PCR. TCRdb used MiXCR to reprocess the multiplex PCR reads, holding one entry per CDR3 protein. The data contain almost 400,000 distinct CDR3 sequences, around 18% of them singletons. Moderate-to-severe activity, CAS ≥3, NOSPECS ≥4 and a duration under 3 months were seen in donors with ophthalmopathy. Uncontrolled infections, other autoimmune diseases, pregnancy or lactation barred patients from enrollment. This specimen comes from a study of Graves' ophthalmopathy and Graves' hyperthyroidism. At the level of the study: The blood sample was drawn at first diagnosis and before any treatment. General study points: Using 13 signatures, a model distinguished ophthalmopathy from stable hyperthyroidism, reaching about 90% sensitivity and roughly 80% specificity.

The origin of this receptor is a woman aged 18-29 years with Graves' ophthalmopathy. Specimen: peripheral blood.

This CDR3 is CASSGLQGYNQPQHF. CDR3 coding DNA: TGTGCCAGCAGTGGACTACAGGGCTACAATCAGCCCCAGCATTTT. The rearrangement links TRBV6-1 to TRBJ1-5; possibly TRBD1 for D (6 bases). Germline lookup yields CDR1 MNHNS and CDR2 SASEGT. The CDR3 loop spans 15 amino acids. V lost 4 bases to trimming and J lost 3 bases, with 13 bases between them.